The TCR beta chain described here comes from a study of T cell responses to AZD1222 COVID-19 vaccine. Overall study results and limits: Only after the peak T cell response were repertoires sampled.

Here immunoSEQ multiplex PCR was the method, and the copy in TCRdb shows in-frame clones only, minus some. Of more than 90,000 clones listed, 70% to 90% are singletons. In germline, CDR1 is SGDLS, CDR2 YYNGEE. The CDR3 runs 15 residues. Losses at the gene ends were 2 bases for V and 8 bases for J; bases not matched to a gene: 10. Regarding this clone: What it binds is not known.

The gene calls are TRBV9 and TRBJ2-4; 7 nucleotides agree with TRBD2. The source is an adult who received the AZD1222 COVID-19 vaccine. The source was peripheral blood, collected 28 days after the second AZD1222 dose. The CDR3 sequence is CASSVYGGSADIQYF. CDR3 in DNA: TGTGCCAGCAGCGTTTACGGCGGGAGTGCAGACATTCAGTACTTC.